The T cell receptor beta chain described here comes from a study of circulating and synovial CD4+ cells in juvenile arthritis. Repertoires were generated with immunoSEQ multiplex PCR, while TCRdb's copy carries only in-frame clones and drops some. The data show fewer than 35,000 clones, roughly 95% seen once. The source material was CD4+ T cells from blood. Every receptor here comes from a human donor with juvenile idiopathic arthritis.

The chain joins TRBV7-6 to TRBJ2-5; D possibly corresponds to TRBD1 (7 bases). The CDR3 consists of 13 residues. V lost 5 bases, J lost 7 bases, and 14 bases lay in between. Germline V gene data show CDR1 as SGHVS and CDR2 as FNYEAQ. CDR3 in amino acids: CASSAAQGGTQYF. DNA for the CDR3: TGTGCCAGCAGCGCTGCGCAGGGGGGGACCCAGTACTTC.